Described below is a single T cell receptor (beta chain) sequence and its context. As yet, its antigen is unknown. Sequencing used immunoSEQ multiplex PCR; TCRdb keeps in-frame clones, though not all of them. Among 120,000 or so clones listed, about 85% were seen once. The data stem from a study of T cell responses to AZD1222 COVID-19 vaccine. Notes on the study in general: Spike-wide coverage was observed for vaccine-associated CD4 TCRs, with dominant responses at 160-218 and 743-854. Donors in the cohort were predominantly white British and more often female, and clonal diversity was possibly underestimated. Baseline serology detected seropositivity in only a handful of AZD1222 recipients.

Germline loops: CDR1 GTSNPN, CDR2 SVGIG (reference sequence). The CDR3 sequence is 14 residues long. Between the trimmed V and J ends, which lost 6 bases and 5 bases, there was a span of 16 bases. This clonotype was obtained from an adult in good health. The specimen was peripheral blood, collected on day 0 of AZD1222 vaccination. The V and J genes are TRBV30 and TRBJ1-4; D call uncertain. In DNA form, the CDR3 reads TGTGCCTGTACCCGGAGAGATCTGAATGAAAAACTGTTTTTT. It codes for CACTRRDLNEKLFF.